This TCR beta chain appears in the sequencing data of a study of blood T cell repertoires in COVID-19. Generated by immunoSEQ multiplex PCR, the TCRdb table keeps only in-frame clones and is missing some. The sample carries about 340,000 clones, about 86% recorded once. V lost 4 bases, J lost 0 bases, and 10 bases lay in between. Germline V CDR1 and CDR2: SQVTM, ANQGSEA. This CDR3 is 14 amino acids long. The rearrangement uses TRBV29-1 and TRBJ1-3; D remains ambiguous. This clonotype was obtained from a woman aged 60 to 75 with COVID-19, enrolled during active disease. The sequenced sample consisted of peripheral blood. The DNA for the CDR3 is TGCAGCGTTGTCAGCGCCAACTCTGGAAACACCATATATTTT. It yields the protein CSVVSANSGNTIYF.